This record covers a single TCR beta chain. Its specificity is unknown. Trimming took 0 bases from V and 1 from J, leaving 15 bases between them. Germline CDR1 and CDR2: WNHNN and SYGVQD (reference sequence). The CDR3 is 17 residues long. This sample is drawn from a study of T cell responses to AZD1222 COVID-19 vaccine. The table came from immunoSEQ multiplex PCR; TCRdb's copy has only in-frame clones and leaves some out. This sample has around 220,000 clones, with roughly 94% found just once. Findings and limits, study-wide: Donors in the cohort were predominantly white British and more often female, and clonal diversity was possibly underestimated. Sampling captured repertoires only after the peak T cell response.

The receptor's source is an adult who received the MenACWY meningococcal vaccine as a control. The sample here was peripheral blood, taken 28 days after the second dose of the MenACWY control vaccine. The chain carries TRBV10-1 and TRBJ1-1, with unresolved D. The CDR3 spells CASSESRWEVANTEAFF. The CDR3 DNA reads TGCGCCAGCAGTGAGTCGCGCTGGGAGGTCGCGAACACTGAAGCTTTCTTT.